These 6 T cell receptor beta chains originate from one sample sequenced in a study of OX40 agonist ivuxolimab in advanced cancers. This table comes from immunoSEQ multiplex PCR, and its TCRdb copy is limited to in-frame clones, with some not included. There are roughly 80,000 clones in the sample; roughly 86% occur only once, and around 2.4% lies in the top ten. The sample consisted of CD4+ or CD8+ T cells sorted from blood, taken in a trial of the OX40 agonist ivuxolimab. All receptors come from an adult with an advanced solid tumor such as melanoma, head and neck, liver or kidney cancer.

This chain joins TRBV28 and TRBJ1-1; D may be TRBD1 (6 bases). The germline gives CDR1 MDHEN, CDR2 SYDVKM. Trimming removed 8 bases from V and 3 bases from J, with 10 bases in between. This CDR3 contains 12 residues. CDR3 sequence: CASGTPDTEAFF. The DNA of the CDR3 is TGTGCCAGCGGGACACCTGACACTGAAGCTTTCTTT.

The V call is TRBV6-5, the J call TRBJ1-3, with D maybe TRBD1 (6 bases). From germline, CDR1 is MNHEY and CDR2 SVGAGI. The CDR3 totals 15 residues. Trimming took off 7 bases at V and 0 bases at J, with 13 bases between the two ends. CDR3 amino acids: CASKLTGNSGNTIYF. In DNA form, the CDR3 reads TGTGCCAGCAAACTTACAGGGAACTCTGGAAACACCATATATTTT.

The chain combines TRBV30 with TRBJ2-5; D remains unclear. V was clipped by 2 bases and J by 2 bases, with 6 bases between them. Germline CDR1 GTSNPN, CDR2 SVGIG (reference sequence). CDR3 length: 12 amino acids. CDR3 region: CAWSSLQETQYF. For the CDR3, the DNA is TGTGCCTGGAGTTCTCTTCAAGAGACCCAGTACTTC.

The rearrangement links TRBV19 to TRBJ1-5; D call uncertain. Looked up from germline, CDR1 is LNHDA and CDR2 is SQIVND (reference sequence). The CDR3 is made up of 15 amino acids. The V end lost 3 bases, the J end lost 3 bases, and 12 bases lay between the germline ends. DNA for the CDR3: TGTGCCAGTAGTATGACACTTAATGACAATCAGCCCCAGCATTTT. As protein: CASSMTLNDNQPQHF.

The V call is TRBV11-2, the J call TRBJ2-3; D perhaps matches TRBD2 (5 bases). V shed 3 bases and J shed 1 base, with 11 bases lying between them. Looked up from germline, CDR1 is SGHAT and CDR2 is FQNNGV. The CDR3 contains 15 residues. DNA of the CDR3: TGTGCCAGCAGCTTCAGCCGGGGTCGCACAGATACGCAGTATTTT. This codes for CASSFSRGRTDTQYF.

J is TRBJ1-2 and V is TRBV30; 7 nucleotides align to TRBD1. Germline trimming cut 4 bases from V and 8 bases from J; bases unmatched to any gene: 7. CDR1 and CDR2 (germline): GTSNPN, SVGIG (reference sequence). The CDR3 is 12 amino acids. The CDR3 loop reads CAWTNQGGGYTF. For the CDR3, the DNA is TGTGCCTGGACCAACCAGGGGGGAGGCTACACCTTC. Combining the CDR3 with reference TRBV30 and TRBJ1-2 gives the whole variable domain SQTIHQWPATLVQPVGSPLSLECTVEGTSNPNLYWYRQAAGRGLQLLFYSVGIGQISSEVPQNLSASRPQDRQFILSSKKLLLSDSGFYLCAWTNQGGGYTFGSGTRLTVV.